A single T cell receptor (beta chain) is shown here with its context. Seattle patients were enrolled while actively infected and followed longitudinally. V lost 1 base and J lost 6, with 15 bases in between. CDR1 and CDR2 (germline): LGHNA, YSLEER. The CDR3 consists of 15 residues. This sample was taken from a study of blood T cell repertoires in COVID-19. Study at large: The samples span acute and convalescent COVID-19 from the United States, Italy and Spain. PBMCs, B-cell-depleted T cells, or T cells provided the cDNA or gDNA that made up the material.

Per the original data handling: Counts of nucleated cells, estimated from reference gene primer amplification, were obtained. Assay: immunoSEQ multiplex PCR; the TCRdb copy retains only in-frame clones and omits some. V and J calls and clone size are those listed in that table; D and trimming were worked out from the DNA. The sample includes roughly 220,000 clones, about 88% of them seen just once. This clonotype originated in a woman aged 50 to 65 with COVID-19, enrolled during active disease. The chain employs TRBV4-3 and TRBJ1-2; weak D call: TRBD1 (5 bases). Sequencing was done on a sample of peripheral blood. CDR3 in DNA: TGCGCCAGCAGCCAAGCGGACATGAGGAGGGATGGCTACACCTTC. Protein sequence: CASSQADMRRDGYTF.